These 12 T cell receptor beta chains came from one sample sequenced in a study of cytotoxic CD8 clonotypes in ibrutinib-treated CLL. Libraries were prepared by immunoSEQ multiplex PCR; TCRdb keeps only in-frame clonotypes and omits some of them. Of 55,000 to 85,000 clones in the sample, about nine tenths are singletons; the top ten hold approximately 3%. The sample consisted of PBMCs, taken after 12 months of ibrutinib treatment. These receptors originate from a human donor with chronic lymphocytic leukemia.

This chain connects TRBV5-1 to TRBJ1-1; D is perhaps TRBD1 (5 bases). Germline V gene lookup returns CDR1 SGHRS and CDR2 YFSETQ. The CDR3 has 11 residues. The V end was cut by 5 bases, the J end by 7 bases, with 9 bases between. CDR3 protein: CASSRDSEAFF. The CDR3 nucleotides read TGCGCCAGCAGTCGAGACAGTGAAGCTTTCTTT.

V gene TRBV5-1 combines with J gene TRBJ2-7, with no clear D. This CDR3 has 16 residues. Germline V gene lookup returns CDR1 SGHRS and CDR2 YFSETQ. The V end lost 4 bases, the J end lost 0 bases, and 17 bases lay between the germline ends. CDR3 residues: CASSPRWASNSYEQYF. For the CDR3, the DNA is TGCGCCAGCAGCCCTCGATGGGCCTCCAACTCCTACGAGCAGTACTTC.

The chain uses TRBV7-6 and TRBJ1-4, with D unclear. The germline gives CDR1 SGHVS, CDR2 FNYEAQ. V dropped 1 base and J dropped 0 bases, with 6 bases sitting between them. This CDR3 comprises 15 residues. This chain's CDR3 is CASSLDGATNEKLFF. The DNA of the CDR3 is TGTGCCAGCAGCTTAGACGGAGCAACTAATGAAAAACTGTTTTTT. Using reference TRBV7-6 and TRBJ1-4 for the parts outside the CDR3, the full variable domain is GAGVSQSPRYKVTKRGQDVALRCDPISGHVSLYWYRQALGQGPEFLTYFNYEAQQDKSGLPNDRFSAERPEGSISTLTIQRTEQRDSAMYRCASSLDGATNEKLFFGSGTQLSVL.

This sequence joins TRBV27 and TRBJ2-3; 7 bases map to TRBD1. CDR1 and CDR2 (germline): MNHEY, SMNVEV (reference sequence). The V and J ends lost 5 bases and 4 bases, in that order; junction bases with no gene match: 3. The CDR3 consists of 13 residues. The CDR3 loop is CASSPTGADTQYF. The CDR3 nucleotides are TGTGCCAGCAGTCCAACAGGGGCAGATACGCAGTATTTT.

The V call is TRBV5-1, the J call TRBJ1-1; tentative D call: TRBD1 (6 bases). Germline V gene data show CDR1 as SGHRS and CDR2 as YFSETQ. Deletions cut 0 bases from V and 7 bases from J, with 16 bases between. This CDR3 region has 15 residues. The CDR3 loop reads CASSLAQGGAIEAFF. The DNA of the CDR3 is TGCGCCAGCAGCTTGGCCCAAGGGGGGGCCATTGAAGCTTTCTTT.

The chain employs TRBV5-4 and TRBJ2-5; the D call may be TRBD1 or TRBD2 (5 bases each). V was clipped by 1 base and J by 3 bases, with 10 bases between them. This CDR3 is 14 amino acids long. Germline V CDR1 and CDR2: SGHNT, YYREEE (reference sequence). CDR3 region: CASSLFGTEETQYF. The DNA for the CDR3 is TGTGCCAGCAGCTTGTTCGGGACGGAAGAGACCCAGTACTTC.

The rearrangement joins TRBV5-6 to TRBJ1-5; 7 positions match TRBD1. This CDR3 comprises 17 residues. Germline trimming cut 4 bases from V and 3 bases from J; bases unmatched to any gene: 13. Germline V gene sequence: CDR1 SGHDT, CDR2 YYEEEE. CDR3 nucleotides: TGTGCCAGCAGCCTGCGATCGACAGGGCTCTTCAATCAGCCCCAGCATTTT. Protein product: CASSLRSTGLFNQPQHF.

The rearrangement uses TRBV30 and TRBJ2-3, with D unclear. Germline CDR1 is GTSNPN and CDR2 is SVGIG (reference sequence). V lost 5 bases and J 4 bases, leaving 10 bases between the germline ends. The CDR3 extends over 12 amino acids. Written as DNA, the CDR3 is TGTGCCTGGCGCCCCAGTTCAGATACGCAGTATTTT. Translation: CAWRPSSDTQYF.

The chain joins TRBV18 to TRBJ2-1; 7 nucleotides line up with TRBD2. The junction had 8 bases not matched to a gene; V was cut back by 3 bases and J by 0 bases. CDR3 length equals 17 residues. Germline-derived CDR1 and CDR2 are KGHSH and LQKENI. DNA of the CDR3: TGTGCCAGCTCACCCGGGGGGAGGGCCTCCTCCTACAATGAGCAGTTCTTC. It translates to CASSPGGRASSYNEQFF.

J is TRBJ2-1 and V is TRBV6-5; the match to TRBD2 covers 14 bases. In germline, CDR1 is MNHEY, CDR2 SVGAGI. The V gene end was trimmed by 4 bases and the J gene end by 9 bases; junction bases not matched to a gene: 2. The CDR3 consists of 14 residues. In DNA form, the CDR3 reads TGTGCCAGCAGTTCGGGACTAGCGGGAGTTGAGCAGTTCTTC. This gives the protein CASSSGLAGVEQFF.

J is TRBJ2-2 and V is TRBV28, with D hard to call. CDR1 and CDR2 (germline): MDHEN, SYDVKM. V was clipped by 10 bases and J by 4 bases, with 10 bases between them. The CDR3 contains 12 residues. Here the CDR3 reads CATTRTTGELFF. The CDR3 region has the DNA TGTGCCACTACGCGCACCACCGGGGAGCTGTTTTTT.

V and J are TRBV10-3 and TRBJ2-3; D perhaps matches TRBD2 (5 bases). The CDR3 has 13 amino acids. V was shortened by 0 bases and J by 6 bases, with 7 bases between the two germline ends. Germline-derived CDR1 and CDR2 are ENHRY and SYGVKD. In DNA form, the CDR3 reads TGTGCCATCAGTGAGTCGGGAGTGGATACGCAGTATTTT. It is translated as CAISESGVDTQYF.